These T cell receptor beta chains were read from a single sample in a study of cytomegalovirus exposure and HLA in healthy donors. Sequencing used immunoSEQ multiplex PCR; TCRdb keeps in-frame clones, though not all of them. The repertoire holds roughly 140,000 clones, with roughly three quarters as singletons. Input material: PBMCs. The source of these receptors is a woman in her thirties or forties in good health and CMV-seronegative. The CDR3 runs from the conserved cysteine through the conserved F or W. The order of the fields is V gene, D gene, clone size, J gene, CDR3 protein, CDR3 DNA. D genes are given only for firm matches. Rows may omit the clone size; those that give it use once, few, many or a size class.

TRBV11-2	TRBD2	-	TRBJ2-7	CASSLGLAGTYEQYF	TGTGCCAGCAGCTTAGGACTAGCGGGAACCTACGAGCAGTACTTC
TRBV9	TRBD1	-	TRBJ2-6	CASSTRTGGSFSGANVLTF	TGTGCCAGCAGCACCCGGACAGGGGGTTCATTTTCTGGGGCCAACGTCCTGACTTTC
TRBV18	-	few	TRBJ1-1	CASSPITTGQGNTEAFF	TGTGCCAGCTCACCAATTACAACAGGGCAGGGGAACACTGAAGCTTTCTTT
TRBV4-1	-	-	TRBJ1-2	CASSQGWARVTFYTF	TGCGCCAGCAGCCAAGGCTGGGCCAGGGTGACTTTCTACACCTTC
TRBV29-1	-	-	TRBJ1-1	CSVERGNTEAFF	TGCAGCGTTGAACGGGGAAACACTGAAGCTTTCTTT
TRBV27	TRBD2	-	TRBJ2-7	CASRIAGGRPEQYF	TGTGCCAGCAGGATAGCGGGAGGACGACCCGAGCAGTACTTC
TRBV27	-	-	TRBJ2-2	CASSSQTANTGELFF	TGTGCCAGCAGTTCACAGACCGCGAACACCGGGGAGCTGTTTTTT
TRBV7-6	-	-	TRBJ2-7	CASSSGWAGTEQYF	TGTGCCAGCAGCTCGGGGTGGGCGGGGACCGAGCAGTACTTC
TRBV6-5	-	few	TRBJ1-3	CASSEQTVPNF	TGTGCCAGCAGTGAGCAGACAGTACCTAATTTT
TRBV6-5	TRBD1	-	TRBJ2-2	CASSPRQGSTGELFF	TGTGCCAGCAGTCCAAGACAGGGTAGCACCGGGGAGCTGTTTTTT
TRBV11-2	TRBD1	-	TRBJ1-3	CASSLQGAGNTIYF	TGTGCCAGCAGCCTGCAGGGGGCTGGAAACACCATATATTTT
TRBV6-1	-	-	TRBJ1-2	CASSEVHTQIFGYTF	TGTGCCAGCAGTGAAGTTCACACGCAGATTTTTGGCTACACCTTC
TRBV15	-	-	TRBJ2-7	CATSRDVYRDHEQYF	TGTGCCACCAGCAGAGATGTTTACAGGGACCACGAGCAGTACTTC
TRBV7-9	-	-	TRBJ2-7	CASSFIEGPYEQYF	TGTGCCAGCAGCTTTATTGAGGGTCCCTACGAGCAGTACTTC
TRBV19	TRBD1	-	TRBJ2-1	CASSEQGESYNEQFF	TGTGCCAGTAGTGAGCAGGGGGAATCCTACAATGAGCAGTTCTTC
TRBV5-1	-	-	TRBJ1-1	CASSLGHSEAFF	TGCGCCAGCAGCTTGGGGCACAGTGAAGCTTTCTTT
TRBV12-2	-	-	TRBJ1-5	CASRPGASQPQHF	TGTGCAAGTCGTCCAGGGGCGTCCCAGCCCCAGCATTTT
TRBV11-2	-	-	TRBJ2-7	CASSLESPAREFVDEQYF	TGTGCCAGCAGCTTAGAGTCCCCTGCTCGGGAGTTCGTCGACGAGCAGTACTTC
TRBV9	-	-	TRBJ1-1	CASSGTGMNTEAFF	TGTGCCAGCAGCGGTACAGGGATGAACACTGAAGCTTTCTTT
TRBV27	TRBD2	-	TRBJ2-3	CASSTLAGGRSDTQYF	TGTGCCAGCAGTACCTTAGCGGGGGGCCGTTCAGATACGCAGTATTTT
TRBV6-5	TRBD2	-	TRBJ2-7	CASSPTSGRQGEQYF	TGTGCCAGCAGCCCTACTAGCGGGAGACAGGGCGAGCAGTACTTC
TRBV18	TRBD2	-	TRBJ2-7	CASSPGLAGVEQYF	TGTGCCAGCTCACCGGGACTAGCGGGAGTAGAGCAGTACTTC
TRBV11-3	-	-	TRBJ2-2	CASSPGLSGELFF	TGTGCCAGCAGCCCCGGTTTATCCGGGGAGCTGTTTTTT
TRBV5-1	-	-	TRBJ1-1	CASSGGDRGSTEAFF	TGCGCCAGCAGCGGGGGGGACCGGGGGAGCACTGAAGCTTTCTTT
TRBV19	TRBD2	-	TRBJ2-3	CASSIWAGEFTDTQYF	TGTGCCAGTAGTATATGGGCGGGAGAGTTCACAGATACGCAGTATTTT
TRBV10-3	TRBD2	-	TRBJ2-7	CAISEPTSGTYEQYF	TGTGCCATCAGTGAACCGACTAGCGGCACCTACGAGCAGTACTTC
TRBV5-1	TRBD1	-	TRBJ2-1	CASRGQGASNEQFF	TGCGCCAGCAGGGGACAGGGGGCCAGCAATGAGCAGTTCTTC
TRBV21-1	-	-	TRBJ2-5	CASSPQWRGRSQETQYF	TGTGCCAGCAGCCCCCAATGGCGCGGGAGGAGTCAAGAGACCCAGTACTTC
TRBV2	TRBD1	once	TRBJ1-2	CASSEYLLGGLHGYTF	TGTGCCAGCAGTGAATATTTACTAGGGGGCCTCCATGGCTACACCTTC
TRBV5-6	-	-	TRBJ2-1	CASSLGGEQFF	TGTGCCAGCAGCCTAGGGGGTGAGCAGTTCTTC
TRBV9	-	once	TRBJ2-7	CASSVGYSWDSHLEQYF	TGTGCCAGCAGCGTGGGATATTCGTGGGACTCGCATCTGGAGCAGTACTTC
TRBV28	TRBD2	many	TRBJ2-3	CASRAGGHTDTQYF	TGTGCCAGCAGGGCGGGAGGACACACAGATACGCAGTATTTT
TRBV6-4	-	-	TRBJ1-5	CASSASGGANQPQHF	TGTGCCAGCAGTGCCTCTGGGGGGGCCAATCAGCCCCAGCATTTT
TRBV10-3	TRBD1	-	TRBJ1-5	CAISETGGRYQPQHF	TGTGCCATCAGTGAGACAGGGGGTCGTTATCAGCCCCAGCATTTT
TRBV6-5	-	-	TRBJ1-2	CASSPQTRNYGYTF	TGTGCCAGCAGTCCCCAGACAAGGAACTATGGCTACACCTTC
TRBV6-5	-	-	TRBJ1-6	CASSYSGSGNSPLHF	TGTGCCAGCAGTTACTCGGGCTCCGGCAATTCACCCCTCCACTTT
TRBV4-2	-	-	TRBJ1-1	CASSHLGAIRTEAFF	TGTGCCAGCAGCCATCTAGGGGCAATTCGAACTGAAGCTTTCTTT
TRBV2	-	once	TRBJ2-3	CASNEGTQYF	TGTGCCAGCAACGAGGGTACGCAGTATTTT
TRBV7-9	-	-	TRBJ2-3	CASSYKPGVSTDTQYF	TGTGCCAGCAGCTATAAACCGGGGGTTTCTACGGATACGCAGTATTTT
TRBV28	-	once	TRBJ2-1	CASSRHSSFRNEQFF	TGTGCCAGCAGCCGTCACTCCTCCTTTCGTAATGAGCAGTTCTTC
TRBV21-1	-	-	TRBJ2-3	CASGPLAATRDTQYF	TGTGCCAGCGGACCACTAGCGGCAACTCGGGATACGCAGTATTTT
TRBV6-1	-	-	TRBJ2-1	CASSETEGSVNEQFF	TGTGCCAGCAGTGAAACTGAGGGATCGGTCAATGAGCAGTTCTTC
TRBV19	TRBD1	-	TRBJ2-1	CASTGQGGYEQFF	TGTGCCAGCACGGGACAGGGGGGTTACGAGCAGTTCTTC
TRBV4-1	-	-	TRBJ1-5	CASSQGENQPQHF	TGCGCCAGCAGCCAAGGGGAGAATCAGCCCCAGCATTTT
TRBV5-6	-	-	TRBJ2-7	CASSHTDKPYEQYF	TGTGCCAGCAGCCATACGGACAAACCCTACGAGCAGTACTTC
TRBV5-1	-	-	TRBJ2-1	CASRRDTNEQFF	TGCGCCAGCAGGAGGGACACCAATGAGCAGTTCTTC
TRBV5-1	-	-	TRBJ2-5	CASSAGYQETQYF	TGCGCCAGCAGCGCAGGTTACCAAGAGACCCAGTACTTC
TRBV14	-	-	TRBJ1-1	CASSLIRNMNTEAFF	TGTGCCAGCAGCCTTATCAGGAATATGAACACTGAAGCTTTCTTT
TRBV19	TRBD1	-	TRBJ1-2	CASKVTGGYGYTF	TGTGCCAGTAAAGTGACAGGGGGCTATGGCTACACCTTC
TRBV27	TRBD2	few	TRBJ2-3	CASSLPRGLAGAPDTQYF	TGTGCCAGCAGTCTCCCTCGCGGACTAGCGGGAGCACCAGATACGCAGTATTTT
TRBV5-5	TRBD1	-	TRBJ1-2	CASSLNPDRVNYGYTF	TGTGCCAGCAGCTTGAATCCAGACAGGGTTAACTATGGCTACACCTTC
TRBV7-2	TRBD2	-	TRBJ2-7	CASSPGREGFYEQYF	TGTGCCAGCAGCCCTGGGCGGGAGGGTTTCTACGAGCAGTACTTC
TRBV10-1	TRBD1	-	TRBJ2-7	CASRPEQGSTYEQYF	TGCGCCAGCAGGCCCGAACAGGGGTCTACCTACGAGCAGTACTTC
TRBV29-1	TRBD1	-	TRBJ2-3	CSVTTGQGSTDTQYF	TGCAGCGTGACGACAGGGCAGGGTAGCACAGATACGCAGTATTTT
TRBV6-1	TRBD1	-	TRBJ1-2	CASSPRDRVGYGYTF	TGTGCCAGCAGTCCCCGAGACAGGGTGGGGTATGGCTACACCTTC
TRBV6-1	TRBD1	once	TRBJ2-7	CASSRGQGLEQYF	TGTGCCAGCAGTCGGGGACAGGGGTTAGAGCAGTACTTC
TRBV19	-	-	TRBJ1-3	CASTQTAGNTIYF	TGTGCCAGTACCCAGACTGCTGGAAACACCATATATTTT
TRBV7-2	TRBD2	-	TRBJ2-1	CASRTGTSGSNEQFF	TGTGCCAGCAGGACCGGGACTAGCGGGAGCAATGAGCAGTTCTTC
TRBV19	-	-	TRBJ1-3	CASSRGFSGGQAGNTIYF	TGTGCCAGTAGTAGGGGATTTAGTGGGGGACAAGCTGGAAACACCATATATTTT